The 3 T cell receptor beta chains in this list originate from one sample, sequenced in a study of Siglec-9 on CD8 T cells in melanoma. Using immunoSEQ multiplex PCR, the repertoire was profiled, and TCRdb retains in-frame clones only, with some absent. The sample lists tens of thousands of clones, more than 80% seen once, with less than 7% in the top ten. The sequenced sample was Siglec-9- CD8+ T cells sorted from blood. These receptors originate from a human donor in good health.

The rearrangement links TRBV10-3 to TRBJ1-3; possibly TRBD1 for D (5 bases). Between the trimmed V and J ends, which lost 8 bases and 0 bases, there was a span of 17 bases. CDR3 length: 16 amino acids. CDR1 and CDR2 from the germline V gene are ENHRY and SYGVKD. The CDR3 reads CAIPPTGLSSGNTIYF. The CDR3 bases are TGTGCCATCCCCCCAACAGGCTTAAGCTCTGGAAACACCATATATTTT.

The chain joins TRBV6-5 to TRBJ2-3; 13 nucleotides align to TRBD2. CDR1 MNHEY and CDR2 SVGAGI come from the germline V gene. The CDR3 extends over 14 amino acids. Trimming at V came to 7 bases and at J to 10 bases, leaving 8 bases not matched to a gene. The CDR3 sequence is CASNPGTSGVPQYF. Written as DNA, the CDR3 is TGTGCCAGCAACCCCGGGACTAGCGGGGTCCCGCAGTATTTT.

The chain is built from TRBV6-6 and TRBJ2-7, with D perhaps TRBD1 (5 bases). The CDR3 is 14 residues long. V lost 6 bases and J lost 0, with 12 bases in between. CDR1 MNHNY and CDR2 SVGAGI come from the germline V gene (reference sequence). The CDR3 DNA reads TGTGCCAGCAGCCAGTCGGACACCTCCTACGAGCAGTACGTC. This codes for CASSQSDTSYEQYV.